Given below is one T cell receptor beta chain in context. Its target is unknown. Despite likely unrecorded immune exposures, the donors were nominally healthy at the time of sampling. This specimen belongs to a study of cytomegalovirus exposure and HLA in healthy donors. In the study overall: Previous work identified 100 million or so unique TCR beta sequences from roughly 170 million T cells.

Findings of the study overall: Within an earlier analysis, most TCR beta V segments proved productive either about 90% or about 30% of the time. Later, an analysis showed that TCR beta chains associated with HLA were more clonally expanded than others that were equally common.

Vbeta (60) and Jbeta (13) primers were used in the PCR. Repertoires were generated with immunoSEQ multiplex PCR, while TCRdb's copy carries only in-frame clones and drops some. The table has some 200,000 clones, approximately 9.5% seen once. The CDR3 runs 15 residues. In germline, CDR1 is SGHRS, CDR2 YFSETQ. V was pared by 2 bases and J by 3 bases, with 2 bases of the junction left unmatched. V and J are TRBV5-1 and TRBJ1-3; 10 nucleotides line up with TRBD1. The sequenced sample consisted of PBMCs. The sequence came from a woman in her 30s in good health and CMV-seropositive. CDR3 sequence: CASSFGTGVGNTIYF. The CDR3, as DNA: TGCGCCAGCAGCTTCGGGACAGGGGTTGGAAACACCATATATTTT.